Below, 17 T cell receptor beta chains from the same sample are listed, as sequenced in a study of T cell changes during pregnancy in multiple sclerosis. The protocol was immunoSEQ multiplex PCR, while the TCRdb copy is restricted to in-frame clones and leaves out a portion. Seen here are some 30,000 clones, about 88% observed once, and the top ten hold about 6.9%. Sample: CD8+ T cells from peripheral blood mononuclear cells, taken in the second trimester of pregnancy. These receptors came from a female donor with multiple sclerosis, enrolled in a pregnancy study.

This chain uses TRBV4-3 with TRBJ2-7, with 15 bases matching TRBD2. Germline-derived CDR1 and CDR2 are LGHNA and YSLEER. Trimming at V came to 4 bases and at J to 3 bases, leaving 4 bases not matched to a gene. The CDR3 consists of 16 residues. CDR3 in DNA: TGCGCCAGCAGCCCGGGACTAGCGGGGGGACTCTACGAGCAGTACTTC. This gives the protein CASSPGLAGGLYEQYF.

This clone has a handful of counts. The chain couples TRBV7-9 to TRBJ1-2, with TRBD1 identical over 11 bases. V dropped 5 bases and J dropped 4; count of bases not matched to a gene: 6. Germline V lookup: CDR1 SEHNR, CDR2 FQNEAQ (reference sequence). This CDR3 is built from 15 residues. CDR3 sequence reads: CASSHGQGAAYGYTF. CDR3 sequence (DNA): TGTGCCAGCAGCCATGGACAGGGGGCCGCCTATGGCTACACCTTC. The whole variable domain, filled in from reference TRBV7-9 and TRBJ1-2, reads DTGVSQNPRHKITKRGQNVTFRCDPISEHNRLYWYRQTLGQGPEFLTYFQNEAQLEKSRLLSDRFSAERPKGSFSTLEIQRTEQGDSAMYLCASSHGQGAAYGYTFGSGTRLTVV.

This chain connects TRBV7-9 to TRBJ2-2; D possibly corresponds to TRBD1 (6 bases). The CDR3 has 13 residues. The germline V and J ends were trimmed by 7 bases and 3 bases, with 9 bases remaining between them. Germline-derived CDR1 and CDR2 are SEHNR and FQNEAQ (reference sequence). CDR3 amino acids: CASTNRDTGELFF. The DNA of the CDR3 is TGTGCCAGCACCAACAGGGACACCGGGGAGCTGTTTTTT.

The chain carries TRBV19 and TRBJ1-5; 7 nucleotides match TRBD1. Germline V gene lookup returns CDR1 LNHDA and CDR2 SQIVND (reference sequence). Trimming took 4 bases from V and 6 from J; bases not matched to a gene: 12. The CDR3 is 16 amino acids. The CDR3 DNA is TGTGCCAGTAGTACCGTTATTACAGGGGTGGGTCAGCCCCAGCATTTT. As protein: CASSTVITGVGQPQHF.

V is TRBV7-8 and J is TRBJ2-1; weak D call: TRBD2 (6 bases). This CDR3 contains 14 residues. V was cut by 1 base and J by 8 bases, with 12 bases left in between. Germline V gives CDR1 SGHVS, CDR2 FQNEAQ. The DNA for the CDR3 is TGTGCCAGCAGCTTAGGAATTAGCGGATATGAGCAGTTCTTC. Its protein product is CASSLGISGYEQFF.

The chain couples TRBV18 to TRBJ2-3; the D gene is possibly TRBD1 (6 bases). The germline V and J ends were trimmed by 5 bases and 3 bases, with 18 bases remaining between them. The CDR3 runs to 16 residues. Per germline, CDR1 KGHSH and CDR2 LQKENI. This CDR3 reads CASSMGSPQGTDTQYF. The CDR3 region has the DNA TGTGCCAGCTCAATGGGTAGCCCGCAGGGGACAGATACGCAGTATTTT.

The rearrangement joins TRBV27 to TRBJ1-5; 7 bases map to TRBD1. CDR3 length: 15 residues. Germline CDR1 MNHEY, CDR2 SMNVEV (reference sequence). The V and J ends lost 6 bases and 0 bases, in that order; junction bases with no gene match: 5. The chain's CDR3 is CASRKGQNSNQPQHF. The CDR3 DNA is TGTGCCAGCAGGAAGGGACAGAATAGCAATCAGCCCCAGCATTTT.

This sequence joins TRBV4-3 and TRBJ2-7; D may be TRBD2 (6 bases). This CDR3 is 18 amino acids long. With 0 bases removed from V and 7 bases from J, the gap between germline ends came to 25 bases. The germline gives CDR1 LGHNA, CDR2 YSLEER. The CDR3: CASSQEGRPGTASGEQYF. The CDR3 nucleotides are TGCGCCAGCAGCCAAGAAGGTCGCCCCGGGACTGCCTCCGGGGAGCAGTACTTC.

The V and J genes are TRBV6-5 and TRBJ1-2, with TRBD1 as a possible D gene (5 bases). This CDR3 has 13 amino acids. The germline gives CDR1 MNHEY, CDR2 SVGAGI. V was clipped by 7 bases and J by 10 bases, with 19 bases between them. The CDR3 loop reads CASTGDRQSSYTF. The CDR3 DNA reads as TGTGCCAGCACCGGTGACAGACAATCCTCCTACACCTTC.

The V gene is TRBV29-1, the J gene TRBJ1-2; D unresolved. Trimming pared 4 bases from V and 4 bases from J, leaving 7 bases between. Germline V CDR1 and CDR2: SQVTM, ANQGSEA. This CDR3 has 11 amino acids. The CDR3 here is CSVVWLYGYTF. CDR3 coding DNA: TGCAGCGTTGTTTGGCTCTATGGCTACACCTTC.

The CDR3 DNA follows: TGTGCCAGCAGTCCTAATAATTCACCCCTCCACTTT. It yields the protein CASSPNNSPLHF. The J gene is TRBJ1-6, the V gene TRBV27; D gene ambiguous. CDR1 is MNHEY, CDR2 SMNVEV, per germline (reference sequence). This CDR3 is built from 12 residues. V was clipped by 5 bases and J by 5 bases, with 4 bases between them.

The rearrangement links TRBV2 to TRBJ2-5, with 10 bases identical to TRBD2. The end of the DNA aligns better with TRBJ2-7, so the J call may be wrong. CDR1 and CDR2 from the germline V gene are SNHLY and FYNNEI. This CDR3 spans 16 amino acids. This chain's CDR3 is CASSEAGASGRLEQYF. Here the CDR3 DNA reads TGTGCCAGCAGTGAAGCAGGGGCTAGCGGGAGACTCGAGCAGTACTTC.

V gene TRBV5-6 combines with J gene TRBJ2-5, with 10 bases that match TRBD2. CDR3 length: 16 amino acids. V trimming: 0 bases; J trimming: 5 bases; junction bases outside the gene matches: 7. CDR1 is SGHDT, CDR2 YYEEEE, per germline. CDR3 nucleotides: TGTGCCAGCAGCTTGGGCCTAGCGGGAGTCCTGGAGACCCAGTACTTC. Its translation is CASSLGLAGVLETQYF. Drawing the rest from reference TRBV5-6 and TRBJ2-5, the complete variable domain is DAGVTQSPTHLIKTRGQQVTLRCSPKSGHDTVSWYQQALGQGPQFIFQYYEEEERQRGNFPDRFSGHQFPNYSSELNVNALLLGDSALYLCASSLGLAGVLETQYFGPGTRLLVL.

This chain connects TRBV19 to TRBJ2-7, with TRBD2 matching over 11 bases. Trimming took 6 bases from V and 1 from J; bases not matched to a gene: 8. This CDR3 spans 16 amino acids. Germline V gene lookup returns CDR1 LNHDA and CDR2 SQIVND (reference sequence). The CDR3 DNA follows: TGTGCCAGTAGCCCGACACTAGCGGGAGTTTCCTACGAGCAGTACTTC. Its translation is CASSPTLAGVSYEQYF.

This sequence joins TRBV19 and TRBJ2-3, with D hard to call. In germline, CDR1 is LNHDA, CDR2 SQIVND (reference sequence). The CDR3 runs to 13 residues. Trimming removed 5 bases from V and 4 bases from J, with 10 bases in between. The CDR3 spells CASSYLTADTQYF. CDR3 in DNA: TGTGCCAGTAGTTACCTCACGGCAGATACGCAGTATTTT.

The V and J genes are TRBV19 and TRBJ1-5; D is perhaps TRBD1 (6 bases). The CDR3 spans 15 residues. Between the trimmed V and J ends, which lost 5 bases and 3 bases, there was a span of 14 bases. CDR1 and CDR2 from the germline V gene are LNHDA and SQIVND (reference sequence). The CDR3 bases are TGTGCCAGTAGTGTATTACAGGGTTCCAATCAGCCCCAGCATTTT. Its protein product is CASSVLQGSNQPQHF.

The chain uses TRBV11-2 and TRBJ2-1; D possibly corresponds to TRBD2 (6 bases). Germline assignment: CDR1 SGHAT and CDR2 FQNNGV. This CDR3 spans 13 amino acids. V shed 8 bases and J shed 9 bases, with 17 bases lying between them. As DNA, the CDR3 is TGTGCCAGCCGCACGGGGGAGGTTGTTGAGCAGTTCTTC. Its protein is CASRTGEVVEQFF.